The subject of this entry is one T cell receptor beta chain. Its target is unknown. The data were obtained in a study of shared clonotypes between healthy human individuals. Positive CCR7 selection of CD45RO-negative cells yielded the naive CD8 cells, and terminally differentiated effector memory CD45RA+ cells were excluded. Adult Caucasians living in Nashville, Tennessee made up all of the donors. Study conclusions and caveats: Incompleteness in sorted-subset sequencing, despite large depth, was shown by rarefaction.

Clones were sequenced by immunoSEQ multiplex PCR, and TCRdb holds only the in-frame ones, with some missing. Of 550,000 to 750,000 clones listed, about 90% are singletons. Between the trimmed V and J ends, which lost 5 bases and 8 bases, there was a span of 22 bases. The CDR3 runs 16 residues. Looked up from germline, CDR1 is SNHLY and CDR2 is FYNNEI. Sequencing was performed on naive CD8+ T cells sorted from blood. This sequence joins TRBV2 and TRBJ2-1, with a possible D match to TRBD2 (5 bases). This TCR came from a man aged 25-40 years in good health. CDR3 in amino acids: CASSPSWSGLMDEQFF. As DNA, the CDR3 is TGTGCCAGCAGTCCTTCATGGAGCGGACTGATGGATGAGCAGTTCTTC. Looking up the rest from reference TRBV2 and TRBJ2-1 gives the full variable domain: EPEVTQTPSHQVTQMGQEVILRCVPISNHLYFYWYRQILGQKVEFLVSFYNNEISEKSEIFDDQFSVERPDGSNFTLKIRSTKLEDSAMYFCASSPSWSGLMDEQFFGPGTRLTVL.